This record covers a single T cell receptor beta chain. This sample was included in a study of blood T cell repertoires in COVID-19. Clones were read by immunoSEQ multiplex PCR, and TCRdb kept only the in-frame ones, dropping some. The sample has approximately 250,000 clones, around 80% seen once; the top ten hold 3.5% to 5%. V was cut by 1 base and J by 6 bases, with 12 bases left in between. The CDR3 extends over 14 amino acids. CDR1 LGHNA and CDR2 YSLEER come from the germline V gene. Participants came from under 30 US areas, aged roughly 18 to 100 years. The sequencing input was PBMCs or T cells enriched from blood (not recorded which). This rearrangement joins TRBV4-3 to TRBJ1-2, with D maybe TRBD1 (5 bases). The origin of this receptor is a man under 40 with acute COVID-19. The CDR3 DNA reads TGCGCCAGCAGCCAAGGACCGGCAGGGCATGGCTACACCTTC. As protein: CASSQGPAGHGYTF.